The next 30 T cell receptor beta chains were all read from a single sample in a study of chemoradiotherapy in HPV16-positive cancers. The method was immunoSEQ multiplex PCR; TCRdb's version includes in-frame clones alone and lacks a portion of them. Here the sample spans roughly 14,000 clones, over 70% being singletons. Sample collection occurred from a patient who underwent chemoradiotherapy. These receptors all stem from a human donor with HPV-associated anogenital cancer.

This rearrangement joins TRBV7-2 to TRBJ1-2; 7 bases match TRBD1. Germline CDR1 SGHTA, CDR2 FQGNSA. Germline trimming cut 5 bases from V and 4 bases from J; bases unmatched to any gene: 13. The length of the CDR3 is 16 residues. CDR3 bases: TGTGCCAGCAGCACCGGACAGGTTGTCTTCTTCTATGGCTACACCTTC. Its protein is CASSTGQVVFFYGYTF.

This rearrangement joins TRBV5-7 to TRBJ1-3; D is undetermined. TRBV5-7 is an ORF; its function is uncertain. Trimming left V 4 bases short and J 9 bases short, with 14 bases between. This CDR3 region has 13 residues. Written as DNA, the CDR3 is TGTGCCAGCAGCCCCTCTGGGGAGGGCACCATATATTTT. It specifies CASSPSGEGTIYF.

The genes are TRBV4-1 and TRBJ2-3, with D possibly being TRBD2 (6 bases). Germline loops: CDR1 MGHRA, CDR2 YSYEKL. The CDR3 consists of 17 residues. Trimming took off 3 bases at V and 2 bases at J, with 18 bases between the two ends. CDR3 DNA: TGCGCCAGCAGCCATAGTAGACCGGGACTGCCCACAGATACGCAGTATTTT. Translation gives CASSHSRPGLPTDTQYF.

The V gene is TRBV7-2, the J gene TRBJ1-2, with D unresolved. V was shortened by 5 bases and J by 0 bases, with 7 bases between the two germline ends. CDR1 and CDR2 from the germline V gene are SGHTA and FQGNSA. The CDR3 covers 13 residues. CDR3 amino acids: CASSQTTNYGYTF. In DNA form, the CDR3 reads TGTGCCAGCAGCCAAACAACTAACTATGGCTACACCTTC.

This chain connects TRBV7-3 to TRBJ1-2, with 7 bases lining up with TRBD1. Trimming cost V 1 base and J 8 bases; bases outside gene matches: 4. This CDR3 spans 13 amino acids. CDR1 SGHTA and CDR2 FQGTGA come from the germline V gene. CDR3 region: CASSLRGGAGYTF. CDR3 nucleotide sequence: TGTGCCAGCAGCTTAAGAGGGGGCGCGGGCTACACCTTC. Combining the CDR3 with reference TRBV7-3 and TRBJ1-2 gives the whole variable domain GAGVSQTPSNKVTEKGKYVELRCDPISGHTALYWYRQSLGQGPEFLIYFQGTGAADDSGLPNDRFFAVRPEGSVSTLKIQRTERGDSAVYLCASSLRGGAGYTFGSGTRLTVV.

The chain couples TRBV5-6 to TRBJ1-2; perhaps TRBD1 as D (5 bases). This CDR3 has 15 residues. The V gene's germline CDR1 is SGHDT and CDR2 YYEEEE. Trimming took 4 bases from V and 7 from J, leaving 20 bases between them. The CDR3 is CASSPLGVRGPGYTF. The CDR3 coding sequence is TGTGCCAGCAGCCCCCTGGGGGTCCGGGGTCCTGGCTACACCTTC.

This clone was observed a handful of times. CDR3 amino acids: CASTSGTGNYGYTF. CDR3 in DNA: TGTGCCAGCACTTCCGGGACAGGGAACTATGGCTACACCTTC. The chain recombines TRBV27 with TRBJ1-2; TRBD1 matches at 9 bases. V was clipped by 7 bases and J by 2 bases; unmatched bases: 5. Germline CDR1 and CDR2: MNHEY and SMNVEV (reference sequence). This CDR3 comprises 14 residues.

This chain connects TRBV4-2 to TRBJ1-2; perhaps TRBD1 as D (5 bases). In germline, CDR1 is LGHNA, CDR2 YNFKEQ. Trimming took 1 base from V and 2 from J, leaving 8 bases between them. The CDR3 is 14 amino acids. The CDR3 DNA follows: TGTGCCAGCAGCCAAGTAGACAGCAACTATGGCTACACCTTC. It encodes CASSQVDSNYGYTF.

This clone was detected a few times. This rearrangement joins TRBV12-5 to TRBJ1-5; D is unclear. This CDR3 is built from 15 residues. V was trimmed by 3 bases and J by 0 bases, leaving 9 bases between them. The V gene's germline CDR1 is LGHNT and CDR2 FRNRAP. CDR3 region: CASGLGQHSNQPQHF. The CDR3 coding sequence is TGTGCTAGTGGTTTAGGCCAGCATAGCAATCAGCCCCAGCATTTT.

CDR3 sequence (DNA): TGTGCCAGCAGCAACGGACAGGTCGGGAACTACGAGCAGTACTTC. The encoded protein is CASSNGQVGNYEQYF. V usage is TRBV7-9 and J usage is TRBJ2-7; 7 bases match TRBD1. Trimming took 5 bases from V and 3 from J; bases not matched to a gene: 10. CDR1 is SEHNR and CDR2 is FQNEAQ in the germline V gene (reference sequence). The CDR3 consists of 15 residues.

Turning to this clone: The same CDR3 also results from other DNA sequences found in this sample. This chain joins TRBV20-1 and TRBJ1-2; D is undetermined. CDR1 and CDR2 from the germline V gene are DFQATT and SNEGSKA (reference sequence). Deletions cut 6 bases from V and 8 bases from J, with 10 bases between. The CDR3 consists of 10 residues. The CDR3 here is CSAPNYGYTF. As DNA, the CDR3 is TGCAGTGCACCCAATTACGGCTACACCTTC.

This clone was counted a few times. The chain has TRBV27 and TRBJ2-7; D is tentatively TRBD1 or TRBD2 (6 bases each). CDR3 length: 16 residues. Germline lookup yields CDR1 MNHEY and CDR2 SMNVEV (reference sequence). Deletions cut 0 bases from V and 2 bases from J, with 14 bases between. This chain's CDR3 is CASSLSPLEGAYEQYF. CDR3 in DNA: TGTGCCAGCAGTTTATCGCCCCTGGAGGGGGCCTACGAGCAGTACTTC.

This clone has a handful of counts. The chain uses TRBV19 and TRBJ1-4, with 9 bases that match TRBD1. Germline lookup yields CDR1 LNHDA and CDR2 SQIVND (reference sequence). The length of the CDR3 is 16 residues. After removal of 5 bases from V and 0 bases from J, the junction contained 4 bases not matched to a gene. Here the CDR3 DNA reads TGTGCCAGTAGTCCGGACAGGGGAACAACTAATGAAAAACTGTTTTTT. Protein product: CASSPDRGTTNEKLFF.

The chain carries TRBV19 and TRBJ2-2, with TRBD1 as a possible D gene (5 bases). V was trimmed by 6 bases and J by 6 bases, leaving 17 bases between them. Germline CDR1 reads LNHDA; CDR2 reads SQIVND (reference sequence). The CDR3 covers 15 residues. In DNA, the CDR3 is TGTGCCAGTAGCTCCAGGGAAAGGCTCGCCGGGGAGCTGTTTTTT. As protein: CASSSRERLAGELFF.

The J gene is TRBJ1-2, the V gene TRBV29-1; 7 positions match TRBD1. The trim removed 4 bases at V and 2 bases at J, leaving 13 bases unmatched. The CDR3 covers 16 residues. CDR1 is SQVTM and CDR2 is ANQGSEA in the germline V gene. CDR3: CSVGGGGLRGNYGYTF. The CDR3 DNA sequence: TGCAGCGTTGGGGGGGGCGGGCTCAGGGGGAACTATGGCTACACCTTC.

The CDR3 loop reads CASSFSTGELFF. CDR3 DNA: TGTGCCAGCAGCTTTAGCACCGGGGAGCTGTTTTTT. The chain joins TRBV5-4 to TRBJ2-2; D ambiguous. V was trimmed by 2 bases and J by 4 bases, leaving 3 bases between them. The CDR3 has 12 amino acids. Germline assignment: CDR1 SGHNT and CDR2 YYREEE (reference sequence). Full variable domain (rest looked up from reference TRBV5-4 and TRBJ2-2): ETGVTQSPTHLIKTRGQQVTLRCSSQSGHNTVSWYQQALGQGPQFIFQYYREEENGRGNFPPRFSGLQFPNYSSELNVNALELDDSALYLCASSFSTGELFFGEGSRLTVL.

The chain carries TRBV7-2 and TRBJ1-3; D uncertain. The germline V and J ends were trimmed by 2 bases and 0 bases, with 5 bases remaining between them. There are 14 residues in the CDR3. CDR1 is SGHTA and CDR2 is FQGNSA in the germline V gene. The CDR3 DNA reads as TGTGCCAGCAGCTTACAGAGCTCTGGAAACACCATATATTTT. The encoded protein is CASSLQSSGNTIYF. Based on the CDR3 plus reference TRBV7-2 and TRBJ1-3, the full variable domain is GAGVSQSPSNKVTEKGKDVELRCDPISGHTALYWYRQSLGQGLEFLIYFQGNSAPDKSGLPSDRFSAERTGGSVSTLTIQRTQQEDSAVYLCASSLQSSGNTIYFGEGSWLTVV.

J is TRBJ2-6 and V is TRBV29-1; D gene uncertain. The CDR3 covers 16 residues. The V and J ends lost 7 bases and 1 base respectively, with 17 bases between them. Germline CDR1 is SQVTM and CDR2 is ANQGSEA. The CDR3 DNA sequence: TGCAGCGCCACCAGCCCCTTGGTTTCTGGGGCCAACGTCCTGACTTTC. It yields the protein CSATSPLVSGANVLTF.

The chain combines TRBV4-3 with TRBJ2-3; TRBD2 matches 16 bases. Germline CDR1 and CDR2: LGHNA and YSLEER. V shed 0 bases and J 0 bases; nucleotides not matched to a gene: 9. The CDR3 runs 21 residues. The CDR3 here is CASSQDPPGLAGGRSTDTQYF. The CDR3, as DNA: TGCGCCAGCAGCCAAGATCCCCCGGGACTAGCGGGGGGGCGGAGCACAGATACGCAGTATTTT.

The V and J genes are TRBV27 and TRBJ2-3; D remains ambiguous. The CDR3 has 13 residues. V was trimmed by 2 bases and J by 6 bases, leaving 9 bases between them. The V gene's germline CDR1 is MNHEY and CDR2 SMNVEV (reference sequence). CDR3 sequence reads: CASSLDRRDTQYF. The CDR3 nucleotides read TGTGCCAGCAGTTTAGACCGTAGGGATACGCAGTATTTT.

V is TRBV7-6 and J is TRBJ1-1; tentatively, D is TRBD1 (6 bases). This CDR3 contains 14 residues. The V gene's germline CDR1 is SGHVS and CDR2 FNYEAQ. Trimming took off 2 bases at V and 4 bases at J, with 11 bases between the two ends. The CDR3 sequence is CASSLTGSITEAFF. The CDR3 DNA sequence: TGTGCCAGCAGCTTAACAGGGAGTATCACTGAAGCTTTCTTT.

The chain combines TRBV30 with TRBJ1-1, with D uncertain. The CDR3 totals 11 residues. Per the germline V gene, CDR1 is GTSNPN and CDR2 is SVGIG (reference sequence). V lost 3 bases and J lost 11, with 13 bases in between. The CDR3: CAWSPSRRAFF. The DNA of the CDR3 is TGTGCCTGGAGCCCCTCCCGTCGGGCTTTCTTT.

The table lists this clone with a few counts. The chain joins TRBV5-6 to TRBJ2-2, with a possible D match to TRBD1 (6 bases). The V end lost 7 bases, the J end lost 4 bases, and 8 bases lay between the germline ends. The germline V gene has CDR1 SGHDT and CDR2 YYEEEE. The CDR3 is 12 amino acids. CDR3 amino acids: CASGGGTGELFF. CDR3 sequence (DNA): TGTGCCAGCGGGGGCGGCACCGGGGAGCTGTTTTTT.

CDR3 nucleotide sequence: TGTGCCAGCAGTGAAGCAAGAGAGGAAGCTTTCTTT. As protein: CASSEAREEAFF. The chain combines TRBV2 with TRBJ1-1; D not resolved. The CDR3 consists of 12 residues. Looked up from germline, CDR1 is SNHLY and CDR2 is FYNNEI. Trimming cost V 0 bases and J 8 bases, with 7 bases left between them.

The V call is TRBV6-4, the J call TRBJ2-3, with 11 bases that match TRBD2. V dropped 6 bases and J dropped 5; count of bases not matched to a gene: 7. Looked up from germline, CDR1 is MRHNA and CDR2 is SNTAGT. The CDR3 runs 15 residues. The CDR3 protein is CASSPLAGVGDTQYF. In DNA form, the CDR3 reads TGTGCCAGCAGCCCACTAGCGGGGGTTGGAGATACGCAGTATTTT.

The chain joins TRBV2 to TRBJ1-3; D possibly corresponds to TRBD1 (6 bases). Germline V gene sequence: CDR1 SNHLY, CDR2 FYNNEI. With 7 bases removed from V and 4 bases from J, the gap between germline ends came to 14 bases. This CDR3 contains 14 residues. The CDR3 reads CASMRGRQGNTIYF. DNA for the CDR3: TGTGCCAGCATGCGGGGGCGACAGGGAAACACCATATATTTT.

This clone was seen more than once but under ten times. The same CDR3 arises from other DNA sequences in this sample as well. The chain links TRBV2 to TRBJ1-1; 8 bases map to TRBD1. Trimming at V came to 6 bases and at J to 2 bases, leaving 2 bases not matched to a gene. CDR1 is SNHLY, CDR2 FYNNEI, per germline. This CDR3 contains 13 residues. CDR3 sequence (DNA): TGTGCCAGCAGCGGACAGGGAAACACTGAAGCTTTCTTT. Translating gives CASSGQGNTEAFF.

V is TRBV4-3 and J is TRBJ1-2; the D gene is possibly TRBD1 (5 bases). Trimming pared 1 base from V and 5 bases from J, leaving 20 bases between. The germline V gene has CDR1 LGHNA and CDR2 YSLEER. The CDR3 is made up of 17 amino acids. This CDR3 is CASSQALQGVTYYGYTF. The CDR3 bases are TGCGCCAGCAGCCAAGCTCTGCAGGGCGTCACTTATTATGGCTACACCTTC.

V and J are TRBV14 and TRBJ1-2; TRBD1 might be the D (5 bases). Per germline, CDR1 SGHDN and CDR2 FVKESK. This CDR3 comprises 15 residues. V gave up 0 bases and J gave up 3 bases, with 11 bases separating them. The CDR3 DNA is TGTGCCAGCAGCCAAGAACTCGACAGTTACTATGGCTACACCTTC. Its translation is CASSQELDSYYGYTF.

The DNA for the CDR3 is TGTGCCAGCAGCCCCCTCGGGGGGTCTGGAAACACCATATATTTT. Translating gives CASSPLGGSGNTIYF. This chain uses TRBV7-6 with TRBJ1-3; possibly TRBD1 for D (5 bases). V was clipped by 5 bases and J by 1 base, with 12 bases between them. The CDR3 sequence is 15 residues long. Germline-derived CDR1 and CDR2 are SGHVS and FNYEAQ.